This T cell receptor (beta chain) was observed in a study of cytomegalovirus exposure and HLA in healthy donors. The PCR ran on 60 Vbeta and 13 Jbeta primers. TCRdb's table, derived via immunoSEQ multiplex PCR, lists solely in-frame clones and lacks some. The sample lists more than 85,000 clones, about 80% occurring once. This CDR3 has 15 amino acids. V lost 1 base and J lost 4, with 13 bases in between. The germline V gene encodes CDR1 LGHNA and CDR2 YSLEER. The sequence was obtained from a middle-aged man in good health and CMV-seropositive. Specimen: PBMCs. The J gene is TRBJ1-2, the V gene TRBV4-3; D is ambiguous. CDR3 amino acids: CASSQGATSGYGYTF. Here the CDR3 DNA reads TGCGCCAGCAGCCAAGGCGCGACTTCGGGCTATGGCTACACCTTC.